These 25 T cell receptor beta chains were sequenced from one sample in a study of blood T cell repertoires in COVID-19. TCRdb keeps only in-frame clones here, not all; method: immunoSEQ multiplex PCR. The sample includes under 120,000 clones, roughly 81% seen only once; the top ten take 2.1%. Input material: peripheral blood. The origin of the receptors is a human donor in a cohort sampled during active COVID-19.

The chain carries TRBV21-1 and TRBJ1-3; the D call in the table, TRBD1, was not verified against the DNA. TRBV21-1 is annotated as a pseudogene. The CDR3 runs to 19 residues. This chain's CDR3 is CASSNPGTGGQDPGNTIYF. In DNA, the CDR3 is TGTGCCAGCAGCAACCCAGGGACAGGGGGGCAAGACCCTGGAAACACCATATATTTT.

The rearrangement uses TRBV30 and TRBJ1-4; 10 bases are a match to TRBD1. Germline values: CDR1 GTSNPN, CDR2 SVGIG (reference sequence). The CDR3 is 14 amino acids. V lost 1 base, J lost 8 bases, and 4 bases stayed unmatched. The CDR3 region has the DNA TGTGCCTGGAGTGGAGGGACAGGGGCCGAAAAACTGTTTTTT. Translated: CAWSGGTGAEKLFF.

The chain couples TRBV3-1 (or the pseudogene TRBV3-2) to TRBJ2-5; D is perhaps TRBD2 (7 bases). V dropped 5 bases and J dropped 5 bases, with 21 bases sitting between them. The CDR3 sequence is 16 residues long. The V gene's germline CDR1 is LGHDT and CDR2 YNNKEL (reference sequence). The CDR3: CASSSVTRGGGETQYF. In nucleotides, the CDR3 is TGTGCCAGCAGCAGCGTTACGAGGGGGGGCGGCGAGACCCAGTACTTC.

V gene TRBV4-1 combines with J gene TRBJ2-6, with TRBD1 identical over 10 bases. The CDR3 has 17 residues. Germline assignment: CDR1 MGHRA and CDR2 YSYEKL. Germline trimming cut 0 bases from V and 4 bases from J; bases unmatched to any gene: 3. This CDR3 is CASSQDGTGAGANVLTF. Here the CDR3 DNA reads TGCGCCAGCAGCCAAGATGGGACAGGGGCCGGGGCCAACGTCCTGACTTTC.

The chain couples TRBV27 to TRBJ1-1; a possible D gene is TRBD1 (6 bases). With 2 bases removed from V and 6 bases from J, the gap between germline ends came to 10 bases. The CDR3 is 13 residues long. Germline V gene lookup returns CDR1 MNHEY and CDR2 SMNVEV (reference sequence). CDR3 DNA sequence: TGTGCCAGCAGTTTAACAGGGCTGCCTGAAGCTTTCTTT. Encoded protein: CASSLTGLPEAFF.

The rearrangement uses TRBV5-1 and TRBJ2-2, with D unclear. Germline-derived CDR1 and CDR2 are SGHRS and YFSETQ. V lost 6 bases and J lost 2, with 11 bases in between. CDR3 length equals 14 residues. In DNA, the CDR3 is TGCGCCAGCAATAGTGGAGTAAACACCGGGGAGCTGTTTTTT. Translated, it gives CASNSGVNTGELFF.

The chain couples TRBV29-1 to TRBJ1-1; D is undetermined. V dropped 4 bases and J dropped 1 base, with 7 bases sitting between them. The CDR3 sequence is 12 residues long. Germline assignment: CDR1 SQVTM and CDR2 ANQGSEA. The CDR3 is CSVGEGNTEAFF. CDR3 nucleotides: TGCAGCGTTGGGGAGGGGAACACTGAAGCTTTCTTT.

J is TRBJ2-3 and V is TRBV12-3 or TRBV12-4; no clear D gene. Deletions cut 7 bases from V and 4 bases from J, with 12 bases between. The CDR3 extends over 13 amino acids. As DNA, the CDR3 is TGTGCCAGCACCTCAAGAGCCGCAGATACGCAGTATTTT. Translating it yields CASTSRAADTQYF.

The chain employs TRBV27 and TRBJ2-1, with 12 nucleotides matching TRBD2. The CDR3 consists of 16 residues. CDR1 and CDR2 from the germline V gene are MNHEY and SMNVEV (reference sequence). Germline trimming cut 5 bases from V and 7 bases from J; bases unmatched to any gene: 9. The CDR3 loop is CASSRMTSGSRNEQFF. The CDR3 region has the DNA TGTGCCAGCAGTCGCATGACTAGCGGGAGTCGGAATGAGCAGTTCTTC.

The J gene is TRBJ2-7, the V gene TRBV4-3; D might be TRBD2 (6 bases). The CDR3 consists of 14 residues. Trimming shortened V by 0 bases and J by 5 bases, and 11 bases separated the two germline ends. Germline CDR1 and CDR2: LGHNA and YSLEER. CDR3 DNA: TGCGCCAGCAGCCAAGAGGGGTGGGGGGACGAGCAGTACTTC. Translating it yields CASSQEGWGDEQYF.

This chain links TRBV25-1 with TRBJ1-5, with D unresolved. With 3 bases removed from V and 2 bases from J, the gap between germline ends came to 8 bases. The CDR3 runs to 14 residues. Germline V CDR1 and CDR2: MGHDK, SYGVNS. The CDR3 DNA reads TGTGCCAGCAGTGAGCCGGGAGGCAATCAGCCCCAGCATTTT. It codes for CASSEPGGNQPQHF.

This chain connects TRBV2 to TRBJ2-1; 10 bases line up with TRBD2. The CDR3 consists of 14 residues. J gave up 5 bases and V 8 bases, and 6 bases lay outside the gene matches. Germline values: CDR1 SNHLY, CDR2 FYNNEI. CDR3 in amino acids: CASDPSGGDNEQFF. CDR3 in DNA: TGTGCCAGCGACCCTAGCGGGGGTGACAATGAGCAGTTCTTC.

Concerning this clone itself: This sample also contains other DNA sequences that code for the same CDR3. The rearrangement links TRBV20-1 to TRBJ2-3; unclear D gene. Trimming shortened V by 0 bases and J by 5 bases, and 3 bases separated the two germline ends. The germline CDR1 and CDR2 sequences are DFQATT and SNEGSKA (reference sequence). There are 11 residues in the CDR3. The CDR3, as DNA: TGCAGTGCTAGAGACCGAGATACGCAGTATTTT. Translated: CSARDRDTQYF.

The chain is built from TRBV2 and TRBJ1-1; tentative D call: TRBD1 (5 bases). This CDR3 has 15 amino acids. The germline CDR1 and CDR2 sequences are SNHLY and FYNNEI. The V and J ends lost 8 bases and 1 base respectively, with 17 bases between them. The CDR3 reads CASPGPGKTNTEAFF. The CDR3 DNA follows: TGTGCCAGCCCGGGCCCAGGGAAGACGAACACTGAAGCTTTCTTT.

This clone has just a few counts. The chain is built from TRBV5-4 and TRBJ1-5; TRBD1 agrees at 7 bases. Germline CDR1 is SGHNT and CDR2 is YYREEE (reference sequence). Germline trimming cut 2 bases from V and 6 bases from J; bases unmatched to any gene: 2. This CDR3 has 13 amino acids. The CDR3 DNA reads TGTGCCAGCAGCTTAGGGGGCGGTCAGCCCCAGCATTTT. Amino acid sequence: CASSLGGGQPQHF.

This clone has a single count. The CDR3 bases are TGTGCCAGCAGCTTCGCCTCAGGTGGCCTGGGCTACACCTTC. Its protein product is CASSFASGGLGYTF. This rearrangement joins TRBV7-9 to TRBJ1-2, with D hard to call. Germline CDR1 SEHNR, CDR2 FQNEAQ (reference sequence). This CDR3 spans 14 amino acids. V was clipped by 3 bases and J by 8 bases, with 16 bases between them. The full variable domain, completed using reference TRBV7-9 and TRBJ1-2, is DTGVSQNPRHKITKRGQNVTFRCDPISEHNRLYWYRQTLGQGPEFLTYFQNEAQLEKSRLLSDRFSAERPKGSFSTLEIQRTEQGDSAMYLCASSFASGGLGYTFGSGTRLTVV.

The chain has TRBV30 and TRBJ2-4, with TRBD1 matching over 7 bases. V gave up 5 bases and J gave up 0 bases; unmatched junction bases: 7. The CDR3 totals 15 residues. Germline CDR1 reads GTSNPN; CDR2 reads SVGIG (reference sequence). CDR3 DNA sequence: TGTGCCTGGGGTCCCAGGGGGTTAGCCAAAAACATTCAGTACTTC. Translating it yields CAWGPRGLAKNIQYF.

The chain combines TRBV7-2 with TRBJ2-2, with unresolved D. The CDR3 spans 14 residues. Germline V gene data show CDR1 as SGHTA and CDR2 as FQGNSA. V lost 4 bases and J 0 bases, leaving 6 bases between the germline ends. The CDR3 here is CASSSSANTGELFF. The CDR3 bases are TGTGCCAGCAGCTCCTCAGCGAACACCGGGGAGCTGTTTTTT.

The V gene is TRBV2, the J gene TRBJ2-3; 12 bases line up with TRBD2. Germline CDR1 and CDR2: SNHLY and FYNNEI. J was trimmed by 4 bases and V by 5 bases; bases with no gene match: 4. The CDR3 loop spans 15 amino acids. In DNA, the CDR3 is TGTGCCAGCAGTACTAGCGGGGGGATTTCAGATACGCAGTATTTT. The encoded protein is CASSTSGGISDTQYF.

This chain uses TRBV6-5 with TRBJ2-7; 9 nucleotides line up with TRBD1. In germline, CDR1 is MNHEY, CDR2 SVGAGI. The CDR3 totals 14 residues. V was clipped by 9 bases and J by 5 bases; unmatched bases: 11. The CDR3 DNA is TGTGCCAGGGTCCGGACAGGGGATGAGGACGAGCAGTACTTC. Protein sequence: CARVRTGDEDEQYF.

Written as DNA, the CDR3 is TGTGCCAGCACCCCGCGGACAGGGGTACGGGATGGCTACACCTTC. Amino acids: CASTPRTGVRDGYTF. The chain links TRBV7-2 to TRBJ1-2; 9 positions agree with TRBD1. V lost 7 bases to trimming and J lost 6 bases; unmatched junction nucleotides: 12. Germline CDR1 reads SGHTA; CDR2 reads FQGNSA. The CDR3 covers 15 residues.

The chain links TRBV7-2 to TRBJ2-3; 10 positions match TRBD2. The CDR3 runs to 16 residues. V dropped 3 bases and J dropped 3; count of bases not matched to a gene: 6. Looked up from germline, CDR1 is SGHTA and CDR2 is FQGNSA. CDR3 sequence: CASSLESGGVTDTQYF. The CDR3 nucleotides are TGTGCCAGCAGCTTGGAAAGCGGGGGGGTAACAGATACGCAGTATTTT.

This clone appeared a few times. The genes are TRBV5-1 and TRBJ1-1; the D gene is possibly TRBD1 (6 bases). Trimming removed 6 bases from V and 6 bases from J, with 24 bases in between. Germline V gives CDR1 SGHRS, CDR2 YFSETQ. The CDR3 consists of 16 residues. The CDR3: CASTPIERGALAEAFF. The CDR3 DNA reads TGCGCCAGCACCCCGATCGAACGGGGGGCGCTTGCTGAAGCTTTCTTT.

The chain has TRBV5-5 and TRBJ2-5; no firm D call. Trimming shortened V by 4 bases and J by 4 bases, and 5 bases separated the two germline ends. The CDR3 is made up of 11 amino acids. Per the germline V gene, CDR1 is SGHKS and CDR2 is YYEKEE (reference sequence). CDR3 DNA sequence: TGTGCCAGCAGCACTGGAGAGACCCAGTACTTC. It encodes CASSTGETQYF.

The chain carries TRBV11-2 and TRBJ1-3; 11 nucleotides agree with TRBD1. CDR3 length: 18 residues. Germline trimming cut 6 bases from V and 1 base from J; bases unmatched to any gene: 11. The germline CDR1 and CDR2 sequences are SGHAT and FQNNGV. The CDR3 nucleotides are TGTGCCAGCAGTTGGGCCGGGACAGGGGGGTTATCTGGAAACACCATATATTTT. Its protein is CASSWAGTGGLSGNTIYF.